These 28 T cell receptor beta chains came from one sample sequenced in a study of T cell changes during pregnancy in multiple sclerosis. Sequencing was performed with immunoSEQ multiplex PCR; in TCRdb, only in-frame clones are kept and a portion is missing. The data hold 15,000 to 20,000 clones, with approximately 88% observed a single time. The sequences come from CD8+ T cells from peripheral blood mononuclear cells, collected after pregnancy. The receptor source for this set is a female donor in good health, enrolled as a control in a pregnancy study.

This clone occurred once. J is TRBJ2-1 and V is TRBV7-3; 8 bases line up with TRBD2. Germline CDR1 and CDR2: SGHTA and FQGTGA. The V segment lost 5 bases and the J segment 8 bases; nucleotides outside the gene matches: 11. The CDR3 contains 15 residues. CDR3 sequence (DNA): TGTGCCAGCAGCCCAACCGGGACTAGAGCCCATGAGCAGTTCTTC. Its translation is CASSPTGTRAHEQFF.

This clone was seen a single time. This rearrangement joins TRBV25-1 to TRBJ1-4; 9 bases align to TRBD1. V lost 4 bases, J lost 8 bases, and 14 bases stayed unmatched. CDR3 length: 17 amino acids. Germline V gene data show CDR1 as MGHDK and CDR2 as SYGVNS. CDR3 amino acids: CASSGFPTGGAKEKLFF. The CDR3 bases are TGTGCCAGCAGTGGTTTTCCTACAGGGGGCGCGAAGGAAAAACTGTTTTTT.

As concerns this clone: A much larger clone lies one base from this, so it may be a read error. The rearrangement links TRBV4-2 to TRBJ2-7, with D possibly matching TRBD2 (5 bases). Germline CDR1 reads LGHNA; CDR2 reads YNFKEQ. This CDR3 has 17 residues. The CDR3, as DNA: TGTGCCGGCAGCCAAGATCTAGCATCGGACGGCCTATACGAGCAGTACTTC. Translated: CAGSQDLASDGLYEQYF.

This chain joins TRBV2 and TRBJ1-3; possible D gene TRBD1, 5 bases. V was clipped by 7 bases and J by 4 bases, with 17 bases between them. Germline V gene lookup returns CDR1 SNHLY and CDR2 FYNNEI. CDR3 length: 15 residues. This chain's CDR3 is CASKISDRRGNTIYF. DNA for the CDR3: TGTGCCAGCAAGATAAGCGACAGACGCGGAAACACCATATATTTT.

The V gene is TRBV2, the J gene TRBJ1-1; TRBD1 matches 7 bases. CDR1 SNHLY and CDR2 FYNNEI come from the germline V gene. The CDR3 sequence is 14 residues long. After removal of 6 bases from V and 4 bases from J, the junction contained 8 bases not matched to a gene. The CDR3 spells CASRARTGPTEAFF. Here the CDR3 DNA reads TGTGCCAGCAGGGCCAGGACAGGCCCCACTGAAGCTTTCTTT.

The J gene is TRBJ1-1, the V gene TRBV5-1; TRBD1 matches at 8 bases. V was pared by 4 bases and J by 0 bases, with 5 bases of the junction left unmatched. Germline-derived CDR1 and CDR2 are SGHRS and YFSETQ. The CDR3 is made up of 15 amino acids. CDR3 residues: CASSTQTGVNTEAFF. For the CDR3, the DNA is TGCGCCAGCAGCACCCAGACAGGGGTGAACACTGAAGCTTTCTTT.

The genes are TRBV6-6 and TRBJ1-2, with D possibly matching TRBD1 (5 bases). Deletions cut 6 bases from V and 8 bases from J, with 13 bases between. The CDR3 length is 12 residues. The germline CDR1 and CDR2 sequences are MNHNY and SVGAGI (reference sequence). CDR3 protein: CASSREVRGYTF. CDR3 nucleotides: TGTGCCAGCAGCAGGGAGGTTCGAGGCTACACCTTC.

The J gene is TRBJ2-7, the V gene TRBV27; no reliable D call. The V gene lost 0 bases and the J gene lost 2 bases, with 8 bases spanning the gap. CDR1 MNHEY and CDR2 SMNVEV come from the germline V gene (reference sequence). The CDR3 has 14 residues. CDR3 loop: CASSLSGVTYEQYF. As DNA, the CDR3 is TGTGCCAGCAGTTTATCGGGCGTTACCTACGAGCAGTACTTC.

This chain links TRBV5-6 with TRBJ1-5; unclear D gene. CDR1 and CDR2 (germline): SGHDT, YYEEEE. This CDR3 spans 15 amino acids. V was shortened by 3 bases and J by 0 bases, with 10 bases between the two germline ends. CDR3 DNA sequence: TGTGCCAGCAGCTCCGACGGAGTTAGCAATCAGCCCCAGCATTTT. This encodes CASSSDGVSNQPQHF. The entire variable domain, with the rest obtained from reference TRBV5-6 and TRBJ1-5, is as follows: DAGVTQSPTHLIKTRGQQVTLRCSPKSGHDTVSWYQQALGQGPQFIFQYYEEEERQRGNFPDRFSGHQFPNYSSELNVNALLLGDSALYLCASSSDGVSNQPQHFGDGTRLSIL.

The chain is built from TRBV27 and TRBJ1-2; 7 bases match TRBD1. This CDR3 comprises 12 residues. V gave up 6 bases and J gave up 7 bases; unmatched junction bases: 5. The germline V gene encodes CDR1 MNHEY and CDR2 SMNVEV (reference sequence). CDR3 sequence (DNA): TGTGCCAGCAGCGGACAGGAAGCTGGCTACACCTTC. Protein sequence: CASSGQEAGYTF.

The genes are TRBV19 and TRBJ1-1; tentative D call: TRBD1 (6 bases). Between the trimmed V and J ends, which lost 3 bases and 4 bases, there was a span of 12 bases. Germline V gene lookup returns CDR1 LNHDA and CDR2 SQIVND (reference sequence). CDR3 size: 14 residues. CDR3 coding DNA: TGTGCCAGTAGTATCGGGGGGGCGCGCACTGAAGCTTTCTTT. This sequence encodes CASSIGGARTEAFF.

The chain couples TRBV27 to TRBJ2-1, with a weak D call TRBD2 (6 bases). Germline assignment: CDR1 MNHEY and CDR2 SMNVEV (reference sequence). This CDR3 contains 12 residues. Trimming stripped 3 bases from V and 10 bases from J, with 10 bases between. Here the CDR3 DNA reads TGTGCCAGCAGTTTGGTTGGGGGGGAGCAGTTCTTC. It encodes CASSLVGGEQFF.

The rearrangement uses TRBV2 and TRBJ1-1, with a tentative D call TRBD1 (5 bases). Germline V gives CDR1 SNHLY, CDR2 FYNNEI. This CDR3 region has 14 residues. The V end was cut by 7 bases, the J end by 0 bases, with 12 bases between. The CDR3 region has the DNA TGTGCCAGCATTCGGACATTCATGAACACTGAAGCTTTCTTT. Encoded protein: CASIRTFMNTEAFF. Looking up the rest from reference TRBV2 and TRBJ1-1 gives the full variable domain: EPEVTQTPSHQVTQMGQEVILRCVPISNHLYFYWYRQILGQKVEFLVSFYNNEISEKSEIFDDQFSVERPDGSNFTLKIRSTKLEDSAMYFCASIRTFMNTEAFFGQGTRLTVV.

CDR3 nucleotides: TGTGCCAGCAGCTTAGAGCTGAGCGGGGGTTACGAGCAGTACTTC. Translated: CASSLELSGGYEQYF. The chain has TRBV5-6 and TRBJ2-7; TRBD2 matches 8 bases. Germline V gene data show CDR1 as SGHDT and CDR2 as YYEEEE. The CDR3 covers 15 residues. The V gene end was trimmed by 2 bases and the J gene end by 4 bases; junction bases not matched to a gene: 8.

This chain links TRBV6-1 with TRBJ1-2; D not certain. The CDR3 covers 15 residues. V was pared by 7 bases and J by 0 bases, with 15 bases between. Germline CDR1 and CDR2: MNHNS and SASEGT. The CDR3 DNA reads TGTGCCAGCATACTACTCAAAGAAGCTAACTATGGCTACACCTTC. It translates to CASILLKEANYGYTF.

The CDR3 here is CASRETEGAEAFF. Written as DNA, the CDR3 is TGTGCCAGCAGAGAGACAGAGGGGGCTGAAGCTTTCTTT. The V and J genes are TRBV6-5 and TRBJ1-1; tentative D call: TRBD1 (6 bases). Trimming left V 6 bases short and J 6 bases short, with 14 bases between. The CDR3 contains 13 residues. CDR1 and CDR2 (germline): MNHEY, SVGAGI.

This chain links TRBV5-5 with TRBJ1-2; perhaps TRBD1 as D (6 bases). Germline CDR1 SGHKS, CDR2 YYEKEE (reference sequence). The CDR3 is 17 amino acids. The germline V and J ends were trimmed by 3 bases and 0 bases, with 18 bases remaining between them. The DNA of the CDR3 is TGTGCCAGCAGCTCGGGGGAGGGGGTTCTTTCTAACTATGGCTACACCTTC. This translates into CASSSGEGVLSNYGYTF.

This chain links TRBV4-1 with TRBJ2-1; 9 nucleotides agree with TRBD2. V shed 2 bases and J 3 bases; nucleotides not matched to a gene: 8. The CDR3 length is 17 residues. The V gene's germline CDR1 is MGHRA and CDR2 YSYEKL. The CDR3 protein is CASSQHAGTSFYNEQFF. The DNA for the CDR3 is TGCGCCAGCAGCCAACACGCCGGGACTAGCTTCTACAATGAGCAGTTCTTC.

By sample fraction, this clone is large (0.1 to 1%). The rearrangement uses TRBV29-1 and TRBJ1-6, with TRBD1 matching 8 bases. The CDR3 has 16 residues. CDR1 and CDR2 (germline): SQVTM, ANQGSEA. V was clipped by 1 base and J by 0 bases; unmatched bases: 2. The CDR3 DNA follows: TGCAGCGTTGAAGGGACAGGGAGCTCCTATAATTCACCCCTCCACTTT. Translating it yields CSVEGTGSSYNSPLHF.

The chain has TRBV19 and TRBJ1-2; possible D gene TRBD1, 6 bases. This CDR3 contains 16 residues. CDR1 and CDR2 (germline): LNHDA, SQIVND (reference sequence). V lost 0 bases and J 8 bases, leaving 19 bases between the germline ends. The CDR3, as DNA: TGTGCCAGTAGTATAGATGGCAACAGGGCCTTGGAGGGCTACACCTTC. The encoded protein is CASSIDGNRALEGYTF.

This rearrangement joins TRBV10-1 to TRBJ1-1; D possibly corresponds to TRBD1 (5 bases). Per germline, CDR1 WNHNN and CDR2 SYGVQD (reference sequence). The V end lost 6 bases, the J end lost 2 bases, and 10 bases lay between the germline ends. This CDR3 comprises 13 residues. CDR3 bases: TGCGCCAGCAGGTGCGGGGGTAACACTGAAGCTTTCTTT. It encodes CASRCGGNTEAFF.

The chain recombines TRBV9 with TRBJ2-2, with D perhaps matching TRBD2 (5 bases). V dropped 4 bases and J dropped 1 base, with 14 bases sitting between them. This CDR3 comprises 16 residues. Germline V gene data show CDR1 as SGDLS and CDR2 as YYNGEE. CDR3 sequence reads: CASSPEGSQNTGELFF. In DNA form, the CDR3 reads TGTGCCAGCAGCCCAGAGGGCAGCCAGAACACCGGGGAGCTGTTTTTT.

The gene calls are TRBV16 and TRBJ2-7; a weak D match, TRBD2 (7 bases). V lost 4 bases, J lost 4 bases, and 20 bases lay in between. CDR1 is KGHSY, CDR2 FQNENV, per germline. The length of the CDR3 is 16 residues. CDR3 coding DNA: TGTGCCAGCAGCCTTCCAAATGCGGGGGCGGGATACGAGCAGTACTTC. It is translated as CASSLPNAGAGYEQYF.

The CDR3 protein is CASSRQGGSEAFF. The CDR3 DNA is TGTGCCAGCAGCCGACAGGGAGGTTCTGAAGCTTTCTTT. V usage is TRBV5-8 and J usage is TRBJ1-1, with 7 bases that match TRBD1. Germline loops: CDR1 SGHTS, CDR2 YDEGEE. The ends lost 4 bases at V and 6 bases at J; junction bases unmatched: 6. The CDR3 contains 13 residues.

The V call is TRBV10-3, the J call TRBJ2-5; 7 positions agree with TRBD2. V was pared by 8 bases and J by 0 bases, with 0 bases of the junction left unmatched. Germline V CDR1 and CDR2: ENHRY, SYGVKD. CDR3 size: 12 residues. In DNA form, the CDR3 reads TGTGCCATCGGGGGGGACCAAGAGACCCAGTACTTC. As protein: CAIGGDQETQYF.

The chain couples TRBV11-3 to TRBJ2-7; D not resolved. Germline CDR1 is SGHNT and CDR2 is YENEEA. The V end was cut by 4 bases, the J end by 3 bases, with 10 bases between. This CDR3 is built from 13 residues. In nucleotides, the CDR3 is TGTGCCAGCAGCTCTTCCTTCGGCTACGAGCAGTACTTC. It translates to CASSSSFGYEQYF.

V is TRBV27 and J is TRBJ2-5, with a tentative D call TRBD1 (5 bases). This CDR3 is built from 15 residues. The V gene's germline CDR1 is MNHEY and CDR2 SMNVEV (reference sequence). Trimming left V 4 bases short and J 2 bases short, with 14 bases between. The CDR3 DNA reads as TGTGCCAGCAGTTCCAAGCCCCAGGGTCAAGAGACCCAGTACTTC. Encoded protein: CASSSKPQGQETQYF.

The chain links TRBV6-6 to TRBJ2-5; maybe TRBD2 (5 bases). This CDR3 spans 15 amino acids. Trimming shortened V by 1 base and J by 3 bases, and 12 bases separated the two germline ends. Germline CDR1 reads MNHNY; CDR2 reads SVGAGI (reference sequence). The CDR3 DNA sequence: TGTGCCAGCAGTTACTTAGGCGGGCGGGAAGAGACCCAGTACTTC. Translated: CASSYLGGREETQYF.